A selection of T cell receptor beta chains follows, all from one sample in a study of OX40 agonist ivuxolimab in advanced cancers. Measured with immunoSEQ multiplex PCR; TCRdb has only the in-frame clones, and not every one. There are 91,000 or so clones in the sample; around 94% occur only once, and less than 0.2% lies in the top ten. The material was CD4+ or CD8+ T cells sorted from blood, obtained in a trial of the OX40 agonist ivuxolimab. The receptors originated from an adult with an advanced solid tumor such as melanoma, head and neck, liver or kidney cancer. Both conserved end residues are part of each CDR3. The order of the fields is CDR3 protein, clone size, V gene, J gene. Some rows have no size entry. The others give once, few or many, or a class for an expanded clone.

CDR3 protein: CASQGSGNTIYF; clone size: -; V gene: TRBV11-3; J gene: TRBJ1-3
CDR3 protein: CASNLRANSPLHF; clone size: -; V gene: TRBV19; J gene: TRBJ1-6
CDR3 protein: CASSFYGTDTQYF; clone size: -; V gene: TRBV11-3; J gene: TRBJ2-3
CDR3 protein: CASSGRTGGQETQYF; clone size: -; V gene: TRBV11-3; J gene: TRBJ2-5
CDR3 protein: CASSPSDPLGPYEQYF; clone size: -; V gene: TRBV5-1; J gene: TRBJ2-7
CDR3 protein: CASRFEGANEQYF; clone size: -; V gene: TRBV7-6; J gene: TRBJ2-7
CDR3 protein: CASSVDGAGDTQYF; clone size: -; V gene: TRBV9; J gene: TRBJ2-3
CDR3 protein: CAWSERTVSFNSPLHF; clone size: -; V gene: TRBV30; J gene: TRBJ1-6
CDR3 protein: CASSISSGGSYTQYF; clone size: -; V gene: TRBV7-2; J gene: TRBJ2-3
CDR3 protein: CASSIGLSGGQPQHF; clone size: -; V gene: TRBV19; J gene: TRBJ1-5
CDR3 protein: CASNRGGNYGYTF; clone size: -; V gene: TRBV5-1; J gene: TRBJ1-2
CDR3 protein: CASSHDILSSYEQYF; clone size: -; V gene: TRBV9; J gene: TRBJ2-7
CDR3 protein: CASSAVHGGETQYF; clone size: -; V gene: TRBV7-9; J gene: TRBJ2-5
CDR3 protein: CASSAPGQKTGELFF; clone size: -; V gene: TRBV5-4; J gene: TRBJ2-2
CDR3 protein: CASSFRTNTYNEQFF; clone size: -; V gene: TRBV13; J gene: TRBJ2-1
CDR3 protein: CASSAGTSGTSYEQYF; clone size: -; V gene: TRBV28; J gene: TRBJ2-7
CDR3 protein: CASSFGTGYNEQFF; clone size: -; V gene: TRBV7-2; J gene: TRBJ2-1
CDR3 protein: CASSVGHYSYEQYF; clone size: once; V gene: TRBV9; J gene: TRBJ2-7
CDR3 protein: CASSIPGLAGATGELFF; clone size: -; V gene: TRBV19; J gene: TRBJ2-2
CDR3 protein: CASLGLRSGWAGELFF; clone size: -; V gene: TRBV27; J gene: TRBJ2-2
CDR3 protein: CAWGGTFASYYGYTF; clone size: once; V gene: TRBV30; J gene: TRBJ1-2
CDR3 protein: CASSSNAETQYF; clone size: -; V gene: TRBV28; J gene: TRBJ2-5
CDR3 protein: CASSPDTVPGTEAFF; clone size: -; V gene: TRBV5-6; J gene: TRBJ1-1
CDR3 protein: CASSKGTRRDYNEQFF; clone size: -; V gene: TRBV11-2; J gene: TRBJ2-1
CDR3 protein: CATSRDRTAPGYTF; clone size: -; V gene: TRBV15; J gene: TRBJ1-2
CDR3 protein: CASSPGQNEKLFF; clone size: -; V gene: TRBV18; J gene: TRBJ1-4
CDR3 protein: CASSPPQLNQPQHF; clone size: -; V gene: TRBV18; J gene: TRBJ1-5
CDR3 protein: CASSFRDLGKETQYF; clone size: -; V gene: TRBV7-6; J gene: TRBJ2-5
CDR3 protein: CASSQDRGRYEQYF; clone size: -; V gene: TRBV6-6; J gene: TRBJ2-7
CDR3 protein: CASSRQGFEQYF; clone size: -; V gene: TRBV19; J gene: TRBJ2-7
CDR3 protein: CASSLGTIQETQYF; clone size: -; V gene: TRBV7-9; J gene: TRBJ2-5
CDR3 protein: CASSVGHQETQYF; clone size: -; V gene: TRBV9; J gene: TRBJ2-5
CDR3 protein: CASSLAAWAGDSPLHF; clone size: -; V gene: TRBV5-1; J gene: TRBJ1-6
CDR3 protein: CASSYETNTEAFF; clone size: -; V gene: TRBV6-5; J gene: TRBJ1-1
CDR3 protein: CASRPPAAGGWNTQYF; clone size: -; V gene: TRBV19; J gene: TRBJ2-3
CDR3 protein: CASSYSSGGYEQYF; clone size: -; V gene: TRBV6-5; J gene: TRBJ2-7
CDR3 protein: CASSLNIQRESSYEQYF; clone size: -; V gene: TRBV7-9; J gene: TRBJ2-7
CDR3 protein: CASSLLIRAAEAFF; clone size: -; V gene: TRBV7-2; J gene: TRBJ1-1
CDR3 protein: CASSPGGIAKNIQYF; clone size: -; V gene: TRBV6-5; J gene: TRBJ2-4
CDR3 protein: CASSLQSPPAEYGYTF; clone size: -; V gene: TRBV5-1; J gene: TRBJ1-2
CDR3 protein: CASSQGDRGLTNEKLFF; clone size: -; V gene: TRBV4-2; J gene: TRBJ1-4
CDR3 protein: CASSAGQANEKLFF; clone size: -; V gene: TRBV9; J gene: TRBJ1-4
CDR3 protein: CASSPGTGENIQYF; clone size: -; V gene: TRBV5-1; J gene: TRBJ2-4
CDR3 protein: CASSYGTSGHYEQYF; clone size: -; V gene: TRBV6-5; J gene: TRBJ2-7
CDR3 protein: CASSPGWYEQYF; clone size: -; V gene: TRBV9; J gene: TRBJ2-7
CDR3 protein: CASSSTGEGETQYF; clone size: -; V gene: TRBV28; J gene: TRBJ2-5
CDR3 protein: CASIQSPWDGTYEQYF; clone size: -; V gene: TRBV11-1; J gene: TRBJ2-7
CDR3 protein: CSGLGTDTQYF; clone size: -; V gene: TRBV20-1; J gene: TRBJ2-3
CDR3 protein: CASILAGAPQTPYNEQFF; clone size: -; V gene: TRBV28; J gene: TRBJ2-1
CDR3 protein: CASSDRAGNTIYF; clone size: -; V gene: TRBV11-2; J gene: TRBJ1-3
CDR3 protein: CASSLPRRTGGTYEQYF; clone size: -; V gene: TRBV27; J gene: TRBJ2-7
CDR3 protein: CASSPGGSSGNTIYF; clone size: -; V gene: TRBV11-2; J gene: TRBJ1-3
CDR3 protein: CASSRRQGETGYTF; clone size: -; V gene: TRBV7-2; J gene: TRBJ1-2